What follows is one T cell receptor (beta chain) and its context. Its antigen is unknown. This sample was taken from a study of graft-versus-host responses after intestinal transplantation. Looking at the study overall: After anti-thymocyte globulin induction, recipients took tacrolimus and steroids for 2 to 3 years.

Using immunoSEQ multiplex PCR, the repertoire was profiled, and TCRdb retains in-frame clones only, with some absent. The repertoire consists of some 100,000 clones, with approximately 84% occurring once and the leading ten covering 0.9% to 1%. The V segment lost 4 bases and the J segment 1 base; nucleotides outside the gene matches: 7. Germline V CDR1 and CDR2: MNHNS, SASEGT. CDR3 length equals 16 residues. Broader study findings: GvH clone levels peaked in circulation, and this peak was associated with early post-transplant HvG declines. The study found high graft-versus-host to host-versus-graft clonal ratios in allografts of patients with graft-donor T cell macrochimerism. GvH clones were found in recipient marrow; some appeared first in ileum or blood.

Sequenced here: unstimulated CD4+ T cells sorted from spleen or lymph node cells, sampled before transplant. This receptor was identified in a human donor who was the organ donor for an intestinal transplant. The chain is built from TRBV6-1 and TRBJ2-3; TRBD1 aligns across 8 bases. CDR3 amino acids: CASSAQGAGGTDTQYF. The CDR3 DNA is TGTGCCAGCAGTGCTCAGGGGGCAGGAGGCACAGATACGCAGTATTTT.